The next 14 T cell receptor beta chains were all read from a single sample in a study of CD8 T cells in ankylosing spondylitis. TCRdb re-called the 5' RACE reads through MiXCR, storing one row per CDR3 protein. Here the sample spans a few hundred thousand distinct CDR3 sequences, 20% being singletons. Sequencing was done on a sample of blood, either unsorted or a sorted T cell fraction (not recorded which). Receptors originate from a male donor with ankylosing spondylitis or in good health (not recorded which).

This clonotype was seen just once. A much larger clone lies a single base off, so this may be a read error. This rearrangement joins TRBV18 to TRBJ2-2; D possibly corresponds to TRBD2 (5 bases). Germline loops: CDR1 KGHSH, CDR2 LQKENI. The CDR3 has 17 amino acids. CDR3 residues: CASSPPKTGLNTGELVF. The CDR3 DNA is TGTGCCAGCTCACCACCGAAGACCGGTCTGAACACCGGGGAGCTGGTTTTT.

The V and J genes are TRBV5-1 and TRBJ2-2; perhaps TRBD1 as D (7 bases). V was trimmed by 0 bases and J by 4 bases, leaving 13 bases between them. This CDR3 comprises 16 residues. CDR1 and CDR2 from the germline V gene are SGHRS and YFSETQ. This CDR3 reads CASSLARQGGTGELFF. CDR3 in DNA: TGCGCCAGCAGCTTGGCACGACAGGGAGGCACCGGGGAGCTGTTTTTT. Variable domain in full (rest from reference TRBV5-1 and TRBJ2-2): KAGVTQTPRYLIKTRGQQVTLSCSPISGHRSVSWYQQTPGQGLQFLFEYFSETQRNKGNFPGRFSGRQFSNSRSEMNVSTLELGDSALYLCASSLARQGGTGELFFGEGSRLTVL.

This clonotype was seen at least ten times. The chain employs TRBV20-1 and TRBJ1-2, with 8 bases matching TRBD1. The length of the CDR3 is 15 residues. From germline, CDR1 is DFQATT and CDR2 SNEGSKA (reference sequence). The junction had 4 bases not matched to a gene; V was cut back by 1 base and J by 0 bases. CDR3 nucleotides: TGCAGTGCTAGAGCGTGGACAGGGACTAACTATGGCTACACCTTC. Amino acids: CSARAWTGTNYGYTF.

This clonotype came up a few times. The CDR3 DNA follows: TGTGCCAGCATGGGTGGCGGCGTAGCAGATACGCAGTATTTT. Translation gives CASMGGGVADTQYF. The chain combines TRBV6-1 with TRBJ2-3; D is ambiguous. Germline CDR1 reads MNHNS; CDR2 reads SASEGT. V lost 7 bases to trimming and J lost 4 bases, with 15 bases between them. This CDR3 is 14 amino acids long.

The genes are TRBV28 and TRBJ2-7; no reliable D call. The germline V and J ends were trimmed by 6 bases and 0 bases, with 12 bases remaining between them. This CDR3 contains 14 residues. From germline, CDR1 is MDHEN and CDR2 SYDVKM. In DNA, the CDR3 is TGTGCCAGCAGAGCAGGACCGGGCTCCTACGAGCAGTACGTC. It codes for CASRAGPGSYEQYV.

This chain joins TRBV6-1 and TRBJ1-2, with TRBD1 as a possible D gene (5 bases). Germline CDR1 reads MNHNS; CDR2 reads SASEGT. The V end was cut by 4 bases, the J end by 8 bases, with 14 bases between. This CDR3 contains 13 residues. The CDR3 DNA is TGTGCCAGCAGTGTTCTGGGGGGTGGAGGCTACACCTTC. Translating it yields CASSVLGGGGYTF.

This clonotype has a count of ten or more. This chain connects TRBV15 to TRBJ2-3, with 8 bases aligning to TRBD2. The trim removed 1 base at V and 0 bases at J, leaving 3 bases unmatched. The CDR3 loop spans 16 amino acids. The germline gives CDR1 LNHNV, CDR2 YYDKDF (reference sequence). Written as DNA, the CDR3 is TGTGCCACCAGCAGAGGGGCTAGCGGGAGCACAGATACGCAGTATTTT. Protein product: CATSRGASGSTDTQYF.

With respect to this clonotype: The germline gene is not matched at one end of the junction; a read error may be the cause. This chain links TRBV7-3 with TRBJ1-6; D is uncertain. The CDR3 sequence is 12 residues long. Germline V gives CDR1 SGHTA, CDR2 FQGTGA. The CDR3 region has the DNA TGTGCCGGCAGCTTAAACCGGGAAGTACTCCACTTT. This sequence encodes CAGSLNREVLHF.

The chain uses TRBV4-2 and TRBJ2-3; TRBD2 matches 11 bases. CDR1 and CDR2 from the germline V gene are LGHNA and YNFKEQ. V shed 0 bases and J 0 bases; nucleotides not matched to a gene: 8. The CDR3 runs 19 residues. CDR3 DNA sequence: TGTGCCAGCAGCCAAGATAGCCTAGCGGGAGGTCTAAGCACAGATACGCAGTATTTT. Encoded protein: CASSQDSLAGGLSTDTQYF.

Many counts were recorded for this clonotype. V and J are TRBV29-1 and TRBJ1-4; tentatively, D is TRBD1 (6 bases). This CDR3 has 12 residues. The germline V and J ends were trimmed by 4 bases and 14 bases, with 17 bases remaining between them. CDR1 is SQVTM, CDR2 ANQGSEA, per germline. The CDR3 protein is CSVARLDSGLFF. The CDR3 DNA reads TGCAGCGTTGCCAGGTTGGACAGCGGGCTGTTTTTT.

This clonotype has only a few counts. V is TRBV7-8 and J is TRBJ2-3, with 13 bases fitting TRBD2. The CDR3 has 17 residues. Germline CDR1 reads SGHVS; CDR2 reads FQNEAQ. The junction had 9 bases not matched to a gene; V was cut back by 8 bases and J by 1 base. This chain's CDR3 is CASQGGGLAGGTDTQYF. The CDR3 coding sequence is TGTGCCAGCCAGGGCGGTGGACTAGCGGGGGGCACAGATACGCAGTATTTT.

The J gene is TRBJ1-2, the V gene TRBV12-3 or TRBV12-4, with D tentatively TRBD1 (6 bases). The CDR3 has 15 residues. V was clipped by 2 bases and J by 2 bases, with 12 bases between them. The CDR3 DNA reads as TGTGCCAGCAGTTTATTAGGGGGACCAAACTATGGCTACACCTTC. It specifies CASSLLGGPNYGYTF.

In DNA form, the CDR3 reads TGTGCCAGCAACCGACGAACAGGGGACTCCTACGAGCAGTACGTC. Protein sequence: CASNRRTGDSYEQYV. The chain couples TRBV6-1 to TRBJ2-7; 7 bases align to TRBD1. This CDR3 is 15 amino acids long. CDR1 and CDR2 (germline): MNHNS, SASEGT. V lost 7 bases to trimming and J lost 0 bases; unmatched junction nucleotides: 9.

In its sample, this clonotype was seen a few times. The V call is TRBV2, the J call TRBJ2-7, with D unclear. The CDR3 is 11 residues long. V dropped 5 bases and J dropped 2 bases, with 4 bases sitting between them. CDR1 and CDR2 (germline): SNHLY, FYNNEI. CDR3 nucleotides: TGTGCCAGCAGTCCCGCCTACGAGCAGTACGTC. This gives the protein CASSPAYEQYV.